Below, 19 T cell receptor beta chains from the same sample are listed, as sequenced in a study of post-analysis software for immune sequencing data. Findings and caveats of the study: Comparison of patients with controls showed 4 to 6 TRBV segments more frequent in patients, TRBV5-6, TRBV5-1 and TRBV20-1 among them.

Unique molecular identifiers had been added to the TCR beta cDNA libraries. TCRdb independently ran MiXCR on the PCR reads; one entry per CDR3 protein. The table includes hundreds of thousands of distinct CDR3 sequences, approximately 60% detected once. These receptors' antigens are unknown. Sequenced sample: blood. These receptors were obtained from a girl between 2 and 10 years old with multiple sclerosis.

This chain uses TRBV4-3 with TRBJ1-4; D gene unclear. Germline-derived CDR1 and CDR2 are LGHNA and YSLEER. Trimming pared 0 bases from V and 1 base from J, leaving 9 bases between. The CDR3 contains 16 residues. CDR3 sequence reads: CASSQDLGRTNEKLFF. In DNA, the CDR3 is TGCGCCAGCAGCCAAGATCTTGGCAGAACTAATGAAAAACTGTTTTTT.

This rearrangement joins TRBV12-3 or TRBV12-4 to TRBJ1-2; maybe TRBD1 (5 bases). The CDR3 spans 13 residues. Trimming pared 8 bases from V and 6 bases from J, leaving 16 bases between. The CDR3 coding sequence is TGTGCCAGCGCGGCGTCCGGGGGGAATGGCTACACCTTC. Its protein is CASAASGGNGYTF.

This chain links TRBV7-2 with TRBJ2-1; 7 bases match TRBD2. This CDR3 comprises 14 residues. V lost 6 bases and J lost 2; bases outside the gene matches: 4. Germline loops: CDR1 SGHTA, CDR2 FQGNSA. The CDR3 sequence is CASRRAGTYNEQFF. CDR3 DNA: TGTGCCAGCAGGAGAGCGGGGACCTACAATGAGCAGTTCTTC.

This clonotype came up a few times. The V gene is TRBV5-5, the J gene TRBJ2-1; 9 nucleotides align to TRBD2. CDR3 size: 13 residues. V shed 4 bases and J 9 bases; nucleotides not matched to a gene: 5. Germline CDR1 SGHKS, CDR2 YYEKEE (reference sequence). The CDR3 nucleotides are TGTGCCAGCAGCCACATAGCGGGAGCTGAGCAGTTCTTC. Amino acid sequence: CASSHIAGAEQFF. Together with reference TRBV5-5 and TRBJ2-1, the CDR3 gives the full variable domain: DAGVTQSPTHLIKTRGQQVTLRCSPISGHKSVSWYQQVLGQGPQFIFQYYEKEERGRGNFPDRFSARQFPNYSSELNVNALLLGDSALYLCASSHIAGAEQFFGPGTRLTVL.

This clonotype was counted a few times. The J gene is TRBJ1-2, the V gene TRBV4-3, with 10 bases fitting TRBD1. V lost 4 bases to trimming and J lost 3 bases; unmatched junction nucleotides: 2. CDR1 is LGHNA and CDR2 is YSLEER in the germline V gene. The CDR3 has 14 residues. The CDR3 DNA is TGCGCCAGCAGCCGCGGGACAGGGGACTATGGCTACACCTTC. It yields the protein CASSRGTGDYGYTF.

V usage is TRBV5-5 and J usage is TRBJ2-1; 7 bases match TRBD2. CDR1 SGHKS and CDR2 YYEKEE come from the germline V gene (reference sequence). This CDR3 spans 14 amino acids. V shed 7 bases, J shed 8 bases, and the junction held 12 bases outside the gene matches. CDR3 region: CASGNMAGAHEQFF. CDR3 DNA sequence: TGTGCCAGCGGCAATATGGCGGGAGCCCATGAGCAGTTCTTC.

V gene TRBV7-6 combines with J gene TRBJ2-1; the D is unclear. Trimming removed 3 bases from V and 0 bases from J, with 12 bases in between. The CDR3 sequence is 16 residues long. Germline lookup yields CDR1 SGHVS and CDR2 FNYEAQ. For the CDR3, the DNA is TGTGCCAGCAGCTTTAGCCTCGCCCTCTCCTACAATGAGCAGTTCTTC. Its protein is CASSFSLALSYNEQFF.

This clonotype was detected once. The chain has TRBV6-2 or TRBV6-3 and TRBJ2-7; maybe TRBD2 (8 bases). The tail of the sequence fits TRBJ2-5 better, so the J call may be wrong. CDR1 and CDR2 from the germline V gene are MNHEY and SVGEGT. The CDR3 loop spans 18 amino acids. CDR3 sequence (DNA): TGTGCCAGCAGTCCCCCCACCGGGACTAGGGGGCTCCTAGAGACCCAGTACTTC. Translated, it gives CASSPPTGTRGLLETQYF.

The gene calls are TRBV2 and TRBJ2-4; 7 positions agree with TRBD1. The CDR3 is 15 amino acids. Looked up from germline, CDR1 is SNHLY and CDR2 is FYNNEI. V dropped 3 bases and J dropped 7; count of bases not matched to a gene: 9. The CDR3 region is CASSDQGQNANIQYF. As DNA, the CDR3 is TGTGCCAGCAGTGATCAGGGACAGAATGCCAACATTCAGTACTTC.

The chain uses TRBV20-1 and TRBJ2-5, with 14 nucleotides matching TRBD2. V trimming: 5 bases; J trimming: 4 bases; junction bases outside the gene matches: 9. CDR3 size: 16 residues. The germline V gene encodes CDR1 DFQATT and CDR2 SNEGSKA (reference sequence). The CDR3 loop reads CSALTSGRAQGETQYF. Written as DNA, the CDR3 is TGCAGTGCTTTGACTAGCGGGAGGGCCCAGGGAGAGACCCAGTACTTC.

CDR3 nucleotides: TGTGCCAGCAGCCCAGGGGTAGGAGCTTTCTTT. This translates into CASSPGVGAFF. This rearrangement joins TRBV7-9 to TRBJ1-1, with a weak D call TRBD1 (6 bases). This CDR3 has 11 amino acids. Trimming shortened V by 5 bases and J by 10 bases, and 11 bases separated the two germline ends. Looked up from germline, CDR1 is SEHNR and CDR2 is FQNEAQ (reference sequence).

In its sample, this clonotype was seen a few times. The chain recombines TRBV20-1 with TRBJ2-4; the match to TRBD1 covers 7 bases. The assigned J gene may be wrong: the sequence end matches TRBJ2-7 better. The CDR3 sequence is 17 residues long. CDR1 is DFQATT and CDR2 is SNEGSKA in the germline V gene (reference sequence). CDR3: CSARREGAGTDLYEQYF. Here the CDR3 DNA reads TGCAGTGCTAGAAGAGAAGGAGCCGGGACAGACCTTTACGAGCAGTACTTC.

The chain uses TRBV10-1 and TRBJ1-1; no definite D call. From germline, CDR1 is WNHNN and CDR2 SYGVQD (reference sequence). The CDR3 spans 13 residues. V was cut by 3 bases and J by 10 bases, with 15 bases left in between. The CDR3 protein is CASSDDFSRRAFF. CDR3 DNA: TGCGCCAGCAGTGATGATTTCTCCCGGCGAGCTTTCTTT.

A few counts support this clonotype. The chain combines TRBV6-6 with TRBJ2-1; D gene uncertain. V was trimmed by 2 bases and J by 5 bases, leaving 4 bases between them. Per the germline V gene, CDR1 is MNHNY and CDR2 is SVGAGI (reference sequence). The CDR3 extends over 12 amino acids. In DNA, the CDR3 is TGTGCCAGCAGTTACGGGAACAATGAGCAGTTCTTC. Translation: CASSYGNNEQFF.

V usage is TRBV6-5 and J usage is TRBJ1-1; D unclear. This CDR3 spans 15 amino acids. Deletions cut 1 base from V and 1 base from J, with 10 bases between. Germline V gene sequence: CDR1 MNHEY, CDR2 SVGAGI. The CDR3 protein is CASSYWEEPNTEAFF. For the CDR3, the DNA is TGTGCCAGCAGTTACTGGGAGGAACCGAACACTGAAGCTTTCTTT.

This clonotype was detected a few times. This chain's CDR3 is CASSGGSGGNEQFF. The DNA of the CDR3 is TGTGCCAGCAGTGGTGGTAGCGGGGGGAATGAGCAGTTCTTC. The V gene is TRBV6-4, the J gene TRBJ2-1, with 10 positions matching TRBD2. This CDR3 is built from 14 residues. From germline, CDR1 is MRHNA and CDR2 SNTAGT. Trimming took 4 bases from V and 7 from J; bases not matched to a gene: 4.

This clonotype turned up a few times. The rearrangement links TRBV12-3 or TRBV12-4 to TRBJ2-7, with D tentatively TRBD1 or TRBD2 (5 bases each). This CDR3 has 14 residues. The V and J ends lost 6 bases and 2 bases respectively, with 14 bases between them. The CDR3 bases are TGTGCCAGCAGCGCTTGGGACGGGGCCTACGAGCAGTACTTC. Its translation is CASSAWDGAYEQYF.

As for this clonotype: The junction and the germline gene differ at one end; a read error may be behind it. The CDR3 loop is CATSRDQESNGQFF. The CDR3 region has the DNA TGTGCCACCAGCAGAGATCAGGAGTCCAATGGGCAGTTCTTC. The V call is TRBV15, the J call TRBJ2-1; D remains ambiguous. The CDR3 loop spans 14 amino acids. Germline V gene lookup returns CDR1 LNHNV and CDR2 YYDKDF (reference sequence).

This clonotype was seen only once. The gene calls are TRBV20-1 and TRBJ2-2, with 10 bases that match TRBD1. This CDR3 region has 14 residues. The J segment lost 6 bases and the V segment lost 6 bases, leaving 7 bases of the junction unmatched. Germline assignment: CDR1 DFQATT and CDR2 SNEGSKA (reference sequence). CDR3 sequence (DNA): TGCAGTGCAAGACAGGGGGCGCGTGCCGGGGAGCTGTTTTTT. It codes for CSARQGARAGELFF.